Below are 6 T cell receptor beta chains sequenced from a single sample in a study of shared clonotypes between healthy human individuals. The data were produced by immunoSEQ multiplex PCR, yet TCRdb's version contains in-frame clones alone and is incomplete. The repertoire holds approximately 500,000 clones, about 96% seen once, with approximately 0.062% in the top ten. The sequenced sample was naive CD4+ T cells sorted from blood. Described subset: CD45RA+ positively selected. These receptors came from a woman in her thirties in good health.

This chain links TRBV30 with TRBJ1-1, with D possibly TRBD1 on 6 matching bases. CDR1 GTSNPN and CDR2 SVGIG come from the germline V gene (reference sequence). The CDR3 is 15 residues long. Trimming pared 4 bases from V and 5 bases from J, leaving 20 bases between. The CDR3 DNA is TGTGCCTGGAAACAGGGAAATTCATGGAGTACTGAAGCTTTCTTT. Amino acid sequence: CAWKQGNSWSTEAFF.

The count of this clone is one. The chain links TRBV11-2 to TRBJ2-3, with 14 bases identical to TRBD2. The CDR3 runs to 15 residues. Germline V lookup: CDR1 SGHAT, CDR2 FQNNGV. V shed 6 bases and J 5 bases; nucleotides not matched to a gene: 4. CDR3 DNA sequence: TGTGCCAGCAGTCGACTAGCGGGAGGGAAAGATACGCAGTATTTT. Its translation is CASSRLAGGKDTQYF.

V and J are TRBV4-2 and TRBJ2-1; tentatively, D is TRBD2 (5 bases). Germline-derived CDR1 and CDR2 are LGHNA and YNFKEQ. The CDR3 totals 13 residues. The V end lost 5 bases, the J end lost 10 bases, and 15 bases lay between the germline ends. The CDR3 nucleotides read TGTGCCAGCAGCTCCCAACTAGTTGGCGAGCAGTTCTTC. Translated: CASSSQLVGEQFF.

This rearrangement joins TRBV28 to TRBJ2-1, with D uncertain. The CDR3 contains 18 residues. V was trimmed by 5 bases and J by 3 bases, leaving 23 bases between them. Looked up from germline, CDR1 is MDHEN and CDR2 is SYDVKM. The CDR3 DNA reads as TGTGCCAGCAGTAGAAGAGGCCTGCGTCGGAGCTACTACAATGAGCAGTTCTTC. It specifies CASSRRGLRRSYYNEQFF.

The chain employs TRBV5-1 and TRBJ2-3; TRBD1 matches at 9 bases. This CDR3 has 14 residues. V trimming: 2 bases; J trimming: 5 bases; junction bases outside the gene matches: 3. Germline assignment: CDR1 SGHRS and CDR2 YFSETQ. As DNA, the CDR3 is TGCGCCAGCAGCTTACAGGGGGCTCAAGATACGCAGTATTTT. This codes for CASSLQGAQDTQYF.

The chain combines TRBV5-4 with TRBJ2-7, with TRBD1 matching over 7 bases. After removal of 0 bases from V and 0 bases from J, the junction contained 3 bases not matched to a gene. Germline CDR1 SGHNT, CDR2 YYREEE (reference sequence). There are 15 residues in the CDR3. CDR3 DNA sequence: TGTGCCAGCAGCTTGGGGACAGGCTTCTCCTACGAGCAGTACTTC. It specifies CASSLGTGFSYEQYF.